The present T cell receptor beta chain was sequenced within a study of CXCR3-negative and CXCR3-positive naive CD8 T cells. In the study overall: Each library held about 1.5 +/- 0.3 million TRB reads, some 130 million in total.

Germline-derived CDR1 and CDR2 are MNHEY and SVGEGT. The CDR3 is 20 amino acids. Subsets of CD8+ T cells were each sorted in triplicate at 300,000 or so cells apiece. Naive CD8+ T cells carried a CD45RO-CCR7+CD27+CD95- phenotype. The study made its TRB cDNA libraries by 5' RACE, adding UMI labels. Following a re-call of the 5' RACE reads, TCRdb has one entry per CDR3 protein and lacks DNA. The sample holds some 120,000 distinct CDR3 sequences. Remarks on this clonotype: The antigen is not known.

Overall study results and limits: Both naive subsets had comparably high diversity; memory CD8+ cells much lower. Compared with CXCR3-negative naive cells, CXCR3-positive naive cells showed more hydrophobic TRB CDR3s.

The V call is TRBV6-2 or TRBV6-3, the J call TRBJ2-1; TCRdb gives TRBD2 as the D gene, but with no DNA this cannot be confirmed. The TCR sequence derives from a human donor in good health. Some clones in this sample may be carry-over from other donors' samples. Sequencing was performed on naive CXCR3+ CD8+ T cells from blood. The subset here: CD45RO-CCR7+CD27+CD95- naive CD8+ T cells expressing CXCR3 (TNR3+). CDR3 residues: CASSYEAGLAGAISDNEQFF.